A selection of T cell receptor beta chains follows, all from one sample in a study of shared clonotypes between healthy human individuals. TCRdb keeps only in-frame clones here, not all; method: immunoSEQ multiplex PCR. The repertoire has about 680,000 clones, 60% to 75% of them found once; the top ten carry around 1.8%. Sequencing used memory CD4+ T cells sorted from blood. The receptors were gathered from a woman aged 25 to 45 in good health. The CDR3 runs from the conserved cysteine through the conserved F or W. A row's size may be missing; if present it is once, few, many or a size class.

V gene	clone size	J gene	CDR3 protein
TRBV18	once	TRBJ1-1	CASSPGLTGMNTEAFF
TRBV2	-	TRBJ2-2	CASSANRGAGELFF
TRBV6-6	-	TRBJ2-1	CASSYSPPRVEQFF
TRBV18	-	TRBJ1-2	CASSPVSPGQGGHGYTF
TRBV29-1	once	TRBJ2-1	CSVGPQINEQFF
TRBV14	-	TRBJ2-5	CASSQTWRETQYF
TRBV27	few	TRBJ1-5	CASSFWLGVNQPQHF
TRBV28	-	TRBJ1-3	CASSDGGDSGNTIYF
TRBV9	-	TRBJ2-1	CASSVVTGPYNEQFF
TRBV28	-	TRBJ1-2	CASSRDPWGYTF
TRBV7-2	many	TRBJ2-1	CASSPGPDNEQFF
TRBV25-1	-	TRBJ2-7	CASSPLAGVSEQYF
TRBV5-8	once	TRBJ1-1	CASAGRAGLSSAEAFF
TRBV19	-	TRBJ2-3	CASESLAGAVQPHTDTQYF
TRBV5-1	-	TRBJ2-3	CASSPGLAGGQVTDTQYF
TRBV4-1	few	TRBJ1-4	CASSQGTGTDEKLFF
TRBV6-4	-	TRBJ2-1	CASSDSGVQGNEQFF